The 17 T cell receptor beta chains given below trace back to one sample, sequenced in a study of cytomegalovirus exposure and HLA in healthy donors. Vbeta (60) and Jbeta (13) primers were used in the PCR. TCRdb's table, derived via immunoSEQ multiplex PCR, lists solely in-frame clones and lacks some. The sample holds over 150,000 clones, more than 80% seen once. What was sequenced was PBMCs. These receptors were collected from a young man in good health and CMV-seronegative.

The V and J genes are TRBV7-9 and TRBJ2-5; 13 bases align to TRBD2. Germline V gene lookup returns CDR1 SEHNR and CDR2 FQNEAQ (reference sequence). The CDR3 totals 15 residues. Losses at the gene ends were 5 bases for V and 4 bases for J; bases not matched to a gene: 4. The CDR3 loop reads CASSPRLAGGETQYF. The CDR3 DNA sequence: TGTGCCAGCAGCCCCCGACTAGCGGGAGGAGAGACCCAGTACTTC.

The J gene is TRBJ2-4, the V gene TRBV5-5; D is uncertain. This CDR3 contains 17 residues. The V end was cut by 1 base, the J end by 1 base, with 15 bases between. Looked up from germline, CDR1 is SGHKS and CDR2 is YYEKEE (reference sequence). Written as DNA, the CDR3 is TGTGCCAGCAGCTTGAACTTTGTTTTGGTTGCCAAAAACATTCAGTACTTC. Amino acid sequence: CASSLNFVLVAKNIQYF.

The chain uses TRBV9 and TRBJ2-2; D is unclear. The CDR3 has 16 amino acids. V lost 7 bases to trimming and J lost 0 bases, with 16 bases between them. Per germline, CDR1 SGDLS and CDR2 YYNGEE. For the CDR3, the DNA is TGTGCCAGCGGCGGATCGGCGGTAGCGAACACCGGGGAGCTGTTTTTT. Translation gives CASGGSAVANTGELFF.

The chain links TRBV7-9 to TRBJ1-6; no clear D gene. This CDR3 is built from 14 residues. Germline V CDR1 and CDR2: SEHNR, FQNEAQ (reference sequence). V lost 4 bases to trimming and J lost 8 bases, with 12 bases between them. CDR3 region: CASSSSSRYSPLHF. DNA of the CDR3: TGTGCCAGCAGCTCCTCCTCCCGTTATTCACCCCTCCACTTT.

The chain couples TRBV7-9 to TRBJ2-1; 9 bases line up with TRBD2. V shed 7 bases, J shed 3 bases, and the junction held 7 bases outside the gene matches. Per the germline V gene, CDR1 is SEHNR and CDR2 is FQNEAQ (reference sequence). The CDR3 runs to 15 residues. CDR3 coding DNA: TGTGCCAGCAAAACAAGCGGGAGGCGCTACAATGAGCAGTTCTTC. Translation: CASKTSGRRYNEQFF.

The V and J genes are TRBV6-1 and TRBJ1-6; the D gene is possibly TRBD1 (6 bases). CDR1 is MNHNS, CDR2 SASEGT, per germline. The CDR3 contains 14 residues. V was shortened by 11 bases and J by 7 bases, with 18 bases between the two germline ends. The CDR3 loop reads CALNTGTRNSPLHF. The CDR3 nucleotides are TGTGCCCTCAACACCGGGACACGGAATTCACCCCTCCACTTT.

This clone appeared once. J is TRBJ2-7 and V is TRBV19; 10 nucleotides line up with TRBD2. The CDR3 covers 14 residues. The germline V gene encodes CDR1 LNHDA and CDR2 SQIVND (reference sequence). J lost 6 bases, V lost 5 bases, and 7 bases had no gene match. CDR3 DNA: TGTGCCAGTAGTTTACTAGCGGGAAGGGGCGAGCAGTACTTC. Translation: CASSLLAGRGEQYF.

The CDR3 region is CASRASVPSYEQYF. The CDR3 coding sequence is TGTGCCAGTAGGGCTAGCGTACCGTCCTACGAGCAGTACTTC. The chain is built from TRBV19 and TRBJ2-7, with TRBD2 as a possible D gene (6 bases). This CDR3 comprises 14 residues. Germline values: CDR1 LNHDA, CDR2 SQIVND (reference sequence). The V and J ends lost 6 bases and 1 base respectively, with 13 bases between them.

The chain joins TRBV15 to TRBJ2-7; maybe TRBD1 (7 bases). This CDR3 comprises 16 residues. The V gene lost 3 bases and the J gene lost 0 bases, with 15 bases spanning the gap. From germline, CDR1 is LNHNV and CDR2 YYDKDF (reference sequence). The CDR3 bases are TGTGCCACCAGCAGGGGGGGACAGAGAAGCTCCTACGAGCAGTACTTC. Translated: CATSRGGQRSSYEQYF.

This chain uses TRBV4-2 with TRBJ2-7; D is perhaps TRBD2 (6 bases). Germline V CDR1 and CDR2: LGHNA, YNFKEQ. V was pared by 4 bases and J by 1 base, with 17 bases between. The CDR3 totals 16 residues. The CDR3 reads CASSPSSPGLSYEQYF. DNA for the CDR3: TGTGCCAGCAGCCCCTCCTCCCCGGGACTTTCCTACGAGCAGTACTTC.

The J gene is TRBJ2-1, the V gene TRBV12-2; the listed D gene, TRBD2, was not tested against the DNA. TRBV12-2 is described as a pseudogene. This CDR3 is 14 amino acids long. The CDR3 loop reads CASRLDPRDSHKFF. The CDR3, as DNA: TGTGCAAGTCGCTTAGACCCCCGGGACTCCCACAAGTTCTTC.

This clone was counted a few times. The chain uses TRBV7-9 and TRBJ2-6; a weak D match, TRBD2 (5 bases). CDR1 is SEHNR, CDR2 FQNEAQ, per germline (reference sequence). This CDR3 comprises 17 residues. V dropped 5 bases and J dropped 4 bases, with 18 bases sitting between them. The CDR3, as DNA: TGTGCCAGCAGCACCCGGGATTTAACGACCGGGGCCAACGTCCTGACTTTC. Translated: CASSTRDLTTGANVLTF. Based on the CDR3 plus reference TRBV7-9 and TRBJ2-6, the full variable domain is DTGVSQNPRHKITKRGQNVTFRCDPISEHNRLYWYRQTLGQGPEFLTYFQNEAQLEKSRLLSDRFSAERPKGSFSTLEIQRTEQGDSAMYLCASSTRDLTTGANVLTFGAGSRLTVL.

The CDR3 sequence: CASGPGQATDTQYF. CDR3 sequence (DNA): TGCGCCAGCGGGCCAGGACAGGCCACAGATACGCAGTATTTT. This chain connects TRBV4-1 to TRBJ2-3; 7 bases agree with TRBD1. J gave up 2 bases and V 8 bases, and 7 bases lay outside the gene matches. CDR3 length: 14 amino acids. Looked up from germline, CDR1 is MGHRA and CDR2 is YSYEKL.

The genes are TRBV23-1 and TRBJ2-4; D ambiguous. TRBV23-1 is marked as an open reading frame, function uncertain. The CDR3 runs to 16 residues. V dropped 3 bases and J dropped 3 bases, with 15 bases sitting between them. CDR3 DNA sequence: TGCGCCAGCAGTCACCCCAAACCCACTAACAAAAACATTCAGTACTTC. This encodes CASSHPKPTNKNIQYF.

This chain uses TRBV28 with TRBJ1-5, with D possibly matching TRBD1 (5 bases). Trimming removed 5 bases at V and 8 bases at J, with 19 bases between. CDR1 and CDR2 (germline): MDHEN, SYDVKM. This CDR3 contains 15 residues. The CDR3: CASSLQDIRWEPQHF. The CDR3 DNA reads as TGTGCCAGCAGTCTCCAGGACATCAGATGGGAGCCCCAGCATTTT.

The genes are TRBV5-6 and TRBJ1-1, with D hard to call. Germline CDR1 reads SGHDT; CDR2 reads YYEEEE. V dropped 1 base and J dropped 0 bases, with 16 bases sitting between them. The CDR3 loop spans 17 amino acids. CDR3 nucleotides: TGTGCCAGCAGCTTGTCCTTGGCGGCGCGTATGAACACTGAAGCTTTCTTT. Protein product: CASSLSLAARMNTEAFF.

The chain carries TRBV7-9 and TRBJ2-5; the D is unclear. The DNA end lines up better with TRBJ2-7; the J call may be wrong. The CDR3 has 13 amino acids. Per the germline V gene, CDR1 is SEHNR and CDR2 is FQNEAQ (reference sequence). The CDR3 region has the DNA TGTGCCAGCAGTCGAACCAACGTCTACGAGCAGTACTTC. The encoded protein is CASSRTNVYEQYF.